The clone carrying this T cell receptor (beta chain) was detected only a few times. Its antigen is not identified. The entry originates in a study of beta chain features in type 1 diabetes. General study results and limits: Patients with Type 1 diabetes showed moderately but significantly shorter TCRB CDR3s in all four CD4+ subsets. For type 1 diabetes patients, VDJ junctions showed fewer insertions and more deletions.

Expressed TCRB transcripts were sequenced, since all the RNA that had been isolated was reverse transcribed. The protocol was immunoSEQ multiplex PCR, while the TCRdb copy is restricted to in-frame clones and leaves out a portion. The table includes hundreds of thousands of clones, over 12% detected once. The sample taken for sequencing was naive CD4+ T cells from blood. The receptor was derived from a man younger than 30 with type 1 diabetes.

The CDR3 DNA sequence: TGCAGCGTTGTGGGGACACGAGCCTACGAGCAGTACTTC. Protein product: CSVVGTRAYEQYF. V usage is TRBV29-1 and J usage is TRBJ2-7; a possible D gene is TRBD1 (6 bases). The CDR3 contains 13 residues. The V gene's germline CDR1 is SQVTM and CDR2 ANQGSEA. Deletions cut 4 bases from V and 2 bases from J, with 12 bases between.